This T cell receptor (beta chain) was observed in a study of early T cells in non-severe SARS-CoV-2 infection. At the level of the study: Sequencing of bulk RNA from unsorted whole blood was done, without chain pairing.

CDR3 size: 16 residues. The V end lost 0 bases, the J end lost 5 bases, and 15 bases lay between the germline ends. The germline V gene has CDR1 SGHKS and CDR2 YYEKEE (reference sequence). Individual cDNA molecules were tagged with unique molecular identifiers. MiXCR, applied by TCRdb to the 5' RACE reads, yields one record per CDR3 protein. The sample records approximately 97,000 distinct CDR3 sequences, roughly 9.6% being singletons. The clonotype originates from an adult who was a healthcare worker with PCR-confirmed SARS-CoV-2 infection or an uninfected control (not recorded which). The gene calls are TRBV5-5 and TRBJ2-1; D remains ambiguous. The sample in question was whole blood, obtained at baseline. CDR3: CASSLGRVDADNEQFF. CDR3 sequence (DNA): TGTGCCAGCAGCTTGGGTCGGGTGGACGCGGACAATGAGCAGTTCTTC.